This note documents a single TCR beta chain sequence. This sample was taken from a study of cytomegalovirus exposure and HLA in healthy donors. The germline V gene encodes CDR1 MNHEY and CDR2 SVGAGI. The V and J ends lost 6 bases and 0 bases respectively, with 8 bases between them. CDR3 size: 13 residues. The PCR ran on 60 Vbeta and 13 Jbeta primers. Sequencing used immunoSEQ multiplex PCR; TCRdb keeps in-frame clones, though not all of them. The sample gives approximately 120,000 clones, 81% of which show up once; around 2% is in the top ten. Sequenced: PBMCs. V gene TRBV6-5 combines with J gene TRBJ1-1, with D possibly being TRBD1 (5 bases). This receptor was identified in a man between 18 and 35 years old in good health and CMV-seronegative. DNA of the CDR3: TGTGCCAGCAGGACGACAGTGAACACTGAAGCTTTCTTT. Protein: CASRTTVNTEAFF.